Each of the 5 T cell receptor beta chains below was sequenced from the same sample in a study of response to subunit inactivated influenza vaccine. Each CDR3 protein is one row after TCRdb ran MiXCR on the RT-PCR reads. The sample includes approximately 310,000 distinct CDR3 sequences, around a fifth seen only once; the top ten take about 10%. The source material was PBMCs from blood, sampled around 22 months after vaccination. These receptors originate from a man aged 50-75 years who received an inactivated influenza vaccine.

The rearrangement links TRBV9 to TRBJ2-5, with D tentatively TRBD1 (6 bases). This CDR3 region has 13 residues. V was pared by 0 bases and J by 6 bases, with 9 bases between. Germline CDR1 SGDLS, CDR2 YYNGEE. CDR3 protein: CASSVGGRQTQYF. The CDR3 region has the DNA TGTGCCAGCAGCGTAGGGGGGCGACAGACCCAGTACTTC.

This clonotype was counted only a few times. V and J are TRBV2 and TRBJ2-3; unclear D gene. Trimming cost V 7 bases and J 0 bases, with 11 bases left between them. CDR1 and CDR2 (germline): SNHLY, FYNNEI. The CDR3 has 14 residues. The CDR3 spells CASTILPSTDTQYF. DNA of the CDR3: TGTGCCAGCACAATATTGCCAAGCACAGATACGCAGTATTTT.

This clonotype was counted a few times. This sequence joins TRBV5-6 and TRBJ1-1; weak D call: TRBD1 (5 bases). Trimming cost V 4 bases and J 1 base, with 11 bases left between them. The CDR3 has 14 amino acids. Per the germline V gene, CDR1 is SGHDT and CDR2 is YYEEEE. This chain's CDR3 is CASSVAGGNTEAFF. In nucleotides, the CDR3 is TGTGCCAGCAGCGTGGCGGGGGGGAACACTGAAGCTTTCTTT.

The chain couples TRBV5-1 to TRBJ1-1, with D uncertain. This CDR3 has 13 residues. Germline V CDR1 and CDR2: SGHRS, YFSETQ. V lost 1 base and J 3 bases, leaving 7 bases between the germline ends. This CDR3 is CASSLSADTEAFF. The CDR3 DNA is TGCGCCAGCAGCTTGTCTGCGGACACTGAAGCTTTCTTT.

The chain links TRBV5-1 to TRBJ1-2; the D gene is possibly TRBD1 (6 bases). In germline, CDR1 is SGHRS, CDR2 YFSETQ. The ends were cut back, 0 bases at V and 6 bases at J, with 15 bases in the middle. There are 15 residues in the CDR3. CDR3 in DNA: TGCGCCAGCAGCTTGGGGTTACAGGGATCCGATGGCTACACCTTC. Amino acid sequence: CASSLGLQGSDGYTF.